Each of the 22 T cell receptor beta chains below was sequenced from the same sample in a study of T cell changes during pregnancy in multiple sclerosis. Sequenced by immunoSEQ multiplex PCR; TCRdb stores in-frame clones only, minus some. In the table there are around 38,000 clones, 91% of which are singletons. Sequenced here: CD8+ T cells from peripheral blood mononuclear cells, sampled in the second trimester of pregnancy. Every receptor here comes from a female donor with multiple sclerosis, enrolled in a pregnancy study.

The V and J genes are TRBV29-1 and TRBJ2-3; 10 nucleotides line up with TRBD2. This CDR3 has 14 amino acids. Looked up from germline, CDR1 is SQVTM and CDR2 is ANQGSEA. J gave up 6 bases and V 3 bases, and 6 bases lay outside the gene matches. CDR3 protein: CSVDTSGTGDTQYF. In DNA, the CDR3 is TGCAGCGTTGATACTAGCGGGACGGGGGATACGCAGTATTTT.

The rearrangement links TRBV5-1 to TRBJ1-1; no definite D call. This CDR3 spans 13 amino acids. CDR1 and CDR2 (germline): SGHRS, YFSETQ. The V end lost 6 bases, the J end lost 0 bases, and 9 bases lay between the germline ends. In DNA, the CDR3 is TGCGCCAGCACGTCCGGTTTGAACACTGAAGCTTTCTTT. Translated: CASTSGLNTEAFF.

The chain uses TRBV6-6 and TRBJ1-6; D ambiguous. Trimming took off 6 bases at V and 3 bases at J, with 12 bases between the two ends. This CDR3 spans 15 amino acids. Germline V CDR1 and CDR2: MNHNY, SVGAGI (reference sequence). The CDR3 spells CASRIRDNYNSPLHF. In nucleotides, the CDR3 is TGTGCCAGCAGGATTCGAGACAACTATAATTCACCCCTCCACTTT.

V and J are TRBV19 and TRBJ1-3; D not certain. The CDR3 runs 18 residues. The V gene lost 7 bases and the J gene lost 4 bases, with 26 bases spanning the gap. Germline-derived CDR1 and CDR2 are LNHDA and SQIVND (reference sequence). The CDR3 region is CASTPERGGNPGGNTIYF. The CDR3 region has the DNA TGTGCCAGTACCCCCGAGCGGGGTGGCAATCCGGGGGGAAACACCATATATTTT.

The J gene is TRBJ1-5, the V gene TRBV28; no clear D gene. Trimming removed 6 bases from V and 5 bases from J, with 17 bases in between. The CDR3 contains 15 residues. CDR1 MDHEN and CDR2 SYDVKM come from the germline V gene. The CDR3: CASSLRRFNHQPQHF. Written as DNA, the CDR3 is TGTGCCAGCAGCCTTCGGAGGTTCAACCATCAGCCCCAGCATTTT.

The genes are TRBV27 and TRBJ2-1; D call uncertain. V lost 6 bases and J 7 bases, leaving 10 bases between the germline ends. CDR1 MNHEY and CDR2 SMNVEV come from the germline V gene (reference sequence). This CDR3 region has 12 residues. CDR3 in amino acids: CASSYTGNEQFF. Written as DNA, the CDR3 is TGTGCCAGCAGCTATACCGGGAATGAGCAGTTCTTC.

The chain carries TRBV11-3 and TRBJ1-1; tentatively, D is TRBD1 (6 bases). V lost 5 bases and J 1 base, leaving 11 bases between the germline ends. Germline assignment: CDR1 SGHNT and CDR2 YENEEA. The CDR3 has 14 amino acids. The CDR3 DNA is TGTGCCAGCAGCCGCTCGGGACAGAACACTGAAGCTTTCTTT. This translates into CASSRSGQNTEAFF.

The chain uses TRBV19 and TRBJ2-7, with TRBD2 matching 8 bases. The V segment lost 1 base and the J segment 6 bases; nucleotides outside the gene matches: 8. Germline lookup yields CDR1 LNHDA and CDR2 SQIVND (reference sequence). The CDR3 length is 15 residues. The CDR3 nucleotides read TGTGCCAGTAGTATAGGGCTAGCGGGCTCTGCCGAGCAGTACTTC. Translated, it gives CASSIGLAGSAEQYF.

The rearrangement joins TRBV5-8 to TRBJ1-2; 9 bases are shared with TRBD1. Germline CDR1 is SGHTS and CDR2 is YDEGEE. This CDR3 contains 14 residues. With 4 bases clipped from V and 8 bases from J, the junction kept 9 bases outside the gene matches. The CDR3 here is CASSPGQGLGGYTF. The DNA for the CDR3 is TGTGCCAGCAGCCCAGGACAGGGGCTGGGGGGCTACACCTTC.

The V and J genes are TRBV10-3 and TRBJ2-5, with TRBD1 matching over 8 bases. The V gene's germline CDR1 is ENHRY and CDR2 SYGVKD. The trim removed 3 bases at V and 4 bases at J, leaving 7 bases unmatched. This CDR3 comprises 15 residues. CDR3: CAISESGGQGETQYF. The CDR3 DNA is TGTGCCATCAGTGAATCCGGCGGACAGGGAGAGACCCAGTACTTC.

The rearrangement uses TRBV2 and TRBJ2-1, with 10 nucleotides matching TRBD1. This CDR3 has 19 residues. The germline V gene has CDR1 SNHLY and CDR2 FYNNEI. Germline trimming cut 3 bases from V and 5 bases from J; bases unmatched to any gene: 16. In DNA, the CDR3 is TGTGCCAGCAGTGATGTGAAGGGACAGGGGCTCAACTGGGACAATGAGCAGTTCTTC. Encoded protein: CASSDVKGQGLNWDNEQFF. Combining the CDR3 with reference TRBV2 and TRBJ2-1 gives the whole variable domain EPEVTQTPSHQVTQMGQEVILRCVPISNHLYFYWYRQILGQKVEFLVSFYNNEISEKSEIFDDQFSVERPDGSNFTLKIRSTKLEDSAMYFCASSDVKGQGLNWDNEQFFGPGTRLTVL.

The chain is built from TRBV6-1 and TRBJ1-1; D is possibly TRBD1 (5 bases). V was shortened by 3 bases and J by 7 bases, with 12 bases between the two germline ends. Per germline, CDR1 MNHNS and CDR2 SASEGT. This CDR3 spans 13 amino acids. For the CDR3, the DNA is TGTGCCAGCAGTGAGGGGGAGGTGGATGAAGCTTTCTTT. This sequence encodes CASSEGEVDEAFF.

The V call is TRBV2, the J call TRBJ2-7, with TRBD2 identical over 11 bases. V was pared by 5 bases and J by 4 bases, with 13 bases of the junction left unmatched. CDR1 and CDR2 (germline): SNHLY, FYNNEI. This CDR3 spans 17 amino acids. CDR3 coding DNA: TGTGCCAGCAGTTCCTCCGGATCGGGACTAGCGGATTACGAGCAGTACTTC. This gives the protein CASSSSGSGLADYEQYF.

V and J are TRBV6-5 and TRBJ1-2; D unresolved. Germline CDR1 and CDR2: MNHEY and SVGAGI. The CDR3 totals 14 residues. V dropped 5 bases and J dropped 2 bases, with 12 bases sitting between them. The DNA for the CDR3 is TGTGCCAGCAGTCCCCTGCGGCAGAACTATGGCTACACCTTC. Encoded protein: CASSPLRQNYGYTF.

V gene TRBV6-4 combines with J gene TRBJ2-2, with D possibly TRBD2 on 6 matching bases. CDR1 is MRHNA and CDR2 is SNTAGT in the germline V gene. There are 14 residues in the CDR3. The germline V and J ends were trimmed by 3 bases and 5 bases, with 10 bases remaining between them. The CDR3 reads CASSEGGETGELFF. CDR3 sequence (DNA): TGTGCCAGCAGTGAAGGAGGGGAGACCGGGGAGCTGTTTTTT.

This sequence joins TRBV27 and TRBJ2-7; TRBD1 matches 10 bases. Germline values: CDR1 MNHEY, CDR2 SMNVEV (reference sequence). This CDR3 has 17 amino acids. V dropped 3 bases and J dropped 2; count of bases not matched to a gene: 10. The CDR3 protein is CASSLKLGTGVPYEQYF. CDR3 sequence (DNA): TGTGCCAGCAGTTTGAAGTTAGGGACAGGGGTACCCTACGAGCAGTACTTC.

J is TRBJ2-7 and V is TRBV7-7, with TRBD2 identical over 7 bases. After removal of 4 bases from V and 5 bases from J, the junction contained 5 bases not matched to a gene. In germline, CDR1 is SSHAT, CDR2 FNYEAQ (reference sequence). The CDR3 extends over 13 amino acids. For the CDR3, the DNA is TGTGCCAGCAGCTACGGGAGGTCGGACGAGCAGTACTTC. Amino acids: CASSYGRSDEQYF.

The chain is built from TRBV10-2 and TRBJ2-7; 7 bases are shared with TRBD1. The CDR3 has 15 amino acids. V was pared by 2 bases and J by 3 bases, with 7 bases of the junction left unmatched. The V gene's germline CDR1 is WSHSY and CDR2 SAAADI. The CDR3 nucleotides are TGCGCCAGCAGTGAGATCGGGGACAGATTCTACGAGCAGTACTTC. This translates into CASSEIGDRFYEQYF.

V and J are TRBV27 and TRBJ2-2, with no clear D. This CDR3 has 14 amino acids. V was cut by 0 bases and J by 0 bases, with 2 bases left in between. Germline assignment: CDR1 MNHEY and CDR2 SMNVEV (reference sequence). CDR3 protein: CASSLSSNTGELFF. The CDR3 nucleotides are TGTGCCAGCAGTTTATCCTCGAACACCGGGGAGCTGTTTTTT.

This chain joins TRBV6-4 and TRBJ2-3; TRBD2 aligns across 11 bases. With V trimmed by 2 bases and J by 2 bases, 3 bases remained unmatched. This CDR3 is built from 16 residues. CDR1 MRHNA and CDR2 SNTAGT come from the germline V gene. Here the CDR3 reads CASSDTSGGLTDTQYF. As DNA, the CDR3 is TGTGCCAGCAGTGACACTAGCGGGGGCCTCACAGATACGCAGTATTTT.

The chain uses TRBV5-1 and TRBJ2-2, with 13 bases matching TRBD2. Germline V gene sequence: CDR1 SGHRS, CDR2 YFSETQ. The CDR3 is 16 residues long. Losses at the gene ends were 4 bases for V and 7 bases for J; bases not matched to a gene: 7. Here the CDR3 reads CASSNPGLAGIGELFF. The CDR3 nucleotides read TGCGCCAGCAGCAACCCGGGACTAGCGGGGATCGGGGAGCTGTTTTTT.

The chain has TRBV9 and TRBJ1-1, with D hard to call. The CDR3 totals 13 residues. CDR1 is SGDLS and CDR2 is YYNGEE in the germline V gene. Trimming pared 3 bases from V and 3 bases from J, leaving 9 bases between. The CDR3 sequence: CASSGVGDTEAFF. CDR3 sequence (DNA): TGTGCCAGCAGCGGGGTCGGGGACACTGAAGCTTTCTTT.